Listed below are T cell receptor beta chains from one sample, sequenced in a study of technical replicates of blood from a few donors. TCRdb keeps only in-frame clones here, not all; method: immunoSEQ multiplex PCR. The top ten hold about 3.9% of the sample, which has about 56,000 clones, 85% to 95% seen once. Material for sequencing was PBMCs. The receptors stem from a human donor in good health. Some clones in this sample may be carry-over from other donors' samples. CDR3s include the opening cysteine and the closing phenylalanine or tryptophan. A D gene is named only where the DNA matches it firmly. Rows give clone size only sometimes, using once, few, many, or a class for an expanded clone.

V gene	clone size	D gene	J gene	CDR3 protein	CDR3 DNA
TRBV11-2	-	TRBD1	TRBJ2-7	CASRPARGRYEQYF	TGTGCCAGCAGACCGGCTAGGGGGCGGTACGAGCAGTACTTC
TRBV27	-	-	TRBJ1-3	CASSPDPPVTAGRNTIYF	TGTGCCAGCAGTCCCGACCCCCCCGTGACAGCTGGGAGGAACACCATATATTTT
TRBV9	-	-	TRBJ1-2	CASSADLGGADPYGYTF	TGTGCCAGCAGCGCCGACCTTGGAGGGGCGGACCCCTATGGCTACACCTTC
TRBV7-9	-	-	TRBJ2-1	CASSQGIHNEQFF	TGTGCCAGCAGCCAGGGGATTCACAATGAGCAGTTCTTC
TRBV19	-	-	TRBJ1-5	CATCRGWDGNQPQHF	TGTGCCACCTGCAGGGGATGGGATGGGAATCAGCCCCAGCATTTT
TRBV6-1	-	-	TRBJ1-3	CASRSGSEDTIYF	TGTGCCAGCAGGTCCGGGTCCGAGGACACCATATATTTT
TRBV7-9	few	TRBD1	TRBJ1-2	CASSFGQGEDGYTF	TGTGCCAGCAGCTTCGGACAGGGGGAGGATGGCTACACCTTC
TRBV4-1	-	TRBD1	TRBJ2-4	CASSQDVTGGILAKNIQYF	TGCGCCAGCAGCCAAGATGTGACAGGGGGAATCCTAGCCAAAAACATTCAGTACTTC
TRBV18	-	-	TRBJ1-4	CASSHQNATNEKLFF	TGTGCCAGCTCGCATCAGAACGCAACTAATGAAAAACTGTTTTTT
TRBV21-1	-	-	TRBJ1-1	CASSGTGGTEAFF	TGTGCCAGCAGCGGGACAGGGGGCACTGAAGCTTTCTTT
TRBV7-9	-	-	TRBJ1-6	CASSFTENSPLHF	TGTGCCAGCAGCTTCACGGAGAATTCACCCCTCCACTTT
TRBV9	-	TRBD2	TRBJ2-7	CASSAGGLAGVSYEQYF	TGTGCCAGCAGCGCGGGGGGGCTAGCGGGAGTCTCCTACGAGCAGTACTTC
TRBV7-9	-	-	TRBJ2-1	CASSLSPGYYNEQFF	TGTGCCAGCAGCTTAAGTCCGGGATATTACAATGAGCAGTTCTTC
TRBV9	few	TRBD2	TRBJ2-1	CASSISGSFGEQFF	TGTGCCAGCAGCATCAGCGGGAGTTTTGGTGAGCAGTTCTTC
TRBV29-1	-	-	TRBJ2-7	CSVARRQSYEQYF	TGCAGCGTTGCGAGGCGGCAGAGCTACGAGCAGTACTTC
TRBV5-6	-	-	TRBJ1-5	CASSLAPSQPQHF	TGTGCCAGCAGCTTGGCCCCATCTCAGCCCCAGCATTTT
TRBV5-1	-	TRBD2	TRBJ2-5	CASSVWTSGGVPQETQYF	TGCGCCAGCAGCGTTTGGACTAGCGGGGGGGTCCCTCAAGAGACCCAGTACTTC
TRBV7-9	-	-	TRBJ2-7	CASSSRWRVDEQYF	TGTGCCAGCAGCTCCCGTTGGAGGGTCGACGAGCAGTACTTC
TRBV5-5	-	-	TRBJ1-2	CASSLSQGTAYGYTF	TGTGCCAGCAGCTTGAGTCAGGGTACGGCCTATGGCTACACCTTC
TRBV7-2	once	-	TRBJ2-3	CASSFWGEGSDTQYF	TGTGCCAGCAGCTTTTGGGGAGAGGGTTCAGATACGCAGTATTTT
TRBV30	-	-	TRBJ2-1	CAWSPTPAGEQFF	TGTGCCTGGAGTCCGACCCCAGCAGGTGAGCAGTTCTTC
TRBV15	-	TRBD1	TRBJ2-1	CATSSHQGAARFYNEQFF	TGTGCCACCAGCAGTCATCAGGGGGCCGCCCGTTTCTACAATGAGCAGTTCTTC
TRBV29-1	-	-	TRBJ2-1	CSVVAGFGYNEQFF	TGCAGCGTTGTAGCAGGGTTCGGGTACAATGAGCAGTTCTTC
TRBV7-3	-	TRBD2	TRBJ2-1	CASSLRTSGLNEQFF	TGTGCCAGCAGCCTGAGGACTAGTGGGCTCAATGAGCAGTTCTTC
TRBV5-6	-	TRBD2	TRBJ2-2	CASSFGTSGGRELFF	TGTGCCAGCAGCTTCGGGACTAGCGGGGGAAGGGAGCTGTTTTTT
TRBV27	few	-	TRBJ1-1	CASKFSYGTEAFF	TGTGCCAGCAAGTTTAGCTACGGGACTGAAGCTTTCTTT
TRBV9	-	-	TRBJ1-1	CASSPEEGEAFF	TGTGCCAGCAGCCCCGAGGAAGGTGAAGCTTTCTTT
TRBV4-2	-	-	TRBJ2-5	CASSQSQETQYF	TGTGCCAGCAGCCAATCACAGGAGACCCAGTACTTC
TRBV30	-	-	TRBJ2-1	CAWSGTWGVVNEQFF	TGTGCCTGGAGTGGGACCTGGGGGGTGGTCAATGAGCAGTTCTTC
TRBV4-3	-	-	TRBJ1-5	CASSPGGPSNQPQHF	TGCGCCAGCAGCCCGGGGGGGCCCAGCAATCAGCCCCAGCATTTT
TRBV2	-	TRBD1	TRBJ2-7	CASSETGTADYEQYF	TGTGCCAGCAGTGAGACCGGGACAGCAGACTACGAGCAGTACTTC
TRBV27	once	TRBD2	TRBJ2-3	CASSLRGLAGVIYTDTQYF	TGTGCCAGCAGTTTACGAGGACTAGCGGGGGTTATATACACAGATACGCAGTATTTT
TRBV18	-	-	TRBJ2-5	CASSLRQDQETQYF	TGTGCCAGCTCACTGAGACAGGATCAAGAGACCCAGTACTTC
TRBV30	-	-	TRBJ2-5	CAWTPARQGGETQYF	TGTGCCTGGACCCCGGCCAGGCAGGGTGGAGAGACCCAGTACTTC
TRBV14	-	-	TRBJ2-5	CASSPYSAIYEEETQYF	TGTGCCAGCAGCCCCTACTCGGCTATCTATGAGGAGGAGACCCAGTACTTC
TRBV4-3	-	TRBD1	TRBJ2-1	CASSQDRTGVHNEQFF	TGCGCCAGCAGCCAAGATAGGACAGGGGTCCACAATGAGCAGTTCTTC
TRBV4-1	-	TRBD1	TRBJ1-5	CASSPGTGDQPQHF	TGCGCCAGCAGCCCCGGGACAGGGGATCAGCCCCAGCATTTT
TRBV5-1	-	TRBD2	TRBJ2-1	CASRLRLAEYNEQFF	TGCGCCAGCAGGTTAAGGCTAGCGGAGTACAATGAGCAGTTCTTC
TRBV6-5	-	TRBD1	TRBJ1-3	CASSFGQGLSGNTIYF	TGTGCCAGCAGTTTCGGACAGGGCCTATCTGGAAACACCATATATTTT
TRBV6-1	-	TRBD1	TRBJ2-7	CAGRDSGTYEQYF	TGTGCCGGAAGGGACAGTGGAACCTACGAGCAGTACTTC
TRBV15	-	TRBD1	TRBJ2-5	CATSRLDRGGETQYF	TGTGCCACCAGCAGACTGGACAGGGGCGGTGAGACCCAGTACTTC
TRBV15	-	TRBD2	TRBJ2-2	CATSRDLSGGGGELFF	TGTGCCACCAGCAGAGATCTTAGCGGGGGTGGAGGGGAGCTGTTTTTT
TRBV6-5	-	TRBD2	TRBJ2-1	CASSPGLAGYNEQFF	TGTGCCAGCAGTCCCGGACTAGCGGGGTATAATGAGCAGTTCTTC
TRBV30	once	-	TRBJ2-3	CAWSVSDTQYF	TGTGCCTGGAGTGTATCGGATACGCAGTATTTT
TRBV7-2	-	-	TRBJ2-7	CASSLEAGSYEQYF	TGTGCCAGCAGCTTGGAAGCGGGTAGCTACGAGCAGTACTTC
TRBV6-1	-	-	TRBJ2-6	CASSEQGSGANVLTF	TGTGCCAGCAGTGAACAGGGCTCTGGGGCCAACGTCCTGACTTTC
TRBV7-9	-	-	TRBJ1-1	CASSPGGAAEAFF	TGTGCCAGCAGTCCGGGGGGGGCCGCTGAAGCTTTCTTT
TRBV4-3	-	TRBD2	TRBJ2-2	CASQPSGGDPNTGELFF	TGCGCCAGCCAACCGAGCGGGGGGGACCCGAACACCGGGGAGCTGTTTTTT
TRBV4-2	-	-	TRBJ2-6	CASSHDARVTKVSGANVLTF	TGTGCCAGCAGCCATGACGCCCGGGTCACGAAAGTCTCTGGGGCCAACGTCCTGACTTTC
TRBV4-1	-	-	TRBJ1-1	CASSQDVDLGMNTEAFF	TGCGCCAGCAGCCAAGATGTGGACTTGGGAATGAACACTGAAGCTTTCTTT
TRBV19	-	-	TRBJ1-2	CASSTRAPIYGYTF	TGTGCCAGTAGTACGAGGGCCCCAATCTATGGCTACACCTTC
TRBV9	once	TRBD1	TRBJ1-4	CASSVRDSVNEKLFF	TGTGCCAGCAGCGTAAGGGACAGCGTAAATGAAAAACTGTTTTTT
TRBV4-1	-	TRBD2	TRBJ2-7	CASSQGLAGILYEQYF	TGCGCCAGCAGCCAAGGACTAGCGGGAATTCTCTACGAGCAGTACTTC
TRBV10-3	-	-	TRBJ1-3	CAISEGDSSGNTIYF	TGTGCCATCAGTGAGGGTGACAGCTCTGGAAACACCATATATTTT
TRBV7-9	-	-	TRBJ2-7	CASSLAGALKGLEQYF	TGTGCCAGCAGCTTAGCGGGGGCACTCAAGGGGCTCGAGCAGTACTTC
TRBV5-4	-	-	TRBJ2-5	CASSSAQEPWETQYF	TGTGCCAGCAGCTCCGCCCAAGAGCCCTGGGAGACCCAGTACTTC
TRBV30	-	-	TRBJ1-1	CAWSVQSRGAEAFF	TGTGCCTGGAGTGTACAGTCCAGGGGTGCTGAAGCTTTCTTT
TRBV15	-	-	TRBJ2-1	CATSRDRSSDHNEQFF	TGTGCCACCAGCAGAGATCGGTCTAGCGACCACAATGAGCAGTTCTTC